This T cell receptor (beta chain) was captured in a study of T cells in Graves' hyperthyroidism and ophthalmopathy. The TCR beta CDR3 regions underwent amplification using RNA transcripts as the source. Using the HTBI primer set, a first-round RT-PCR was run on the TCR CDR3. TCRdb recomputed calls from the multiplex PCR reads with MiXCR, one row per CDR3 protein. The sample shows under 650,000 distinct CDR3 sequences, 15% to 20% of them seen only once. Ten or more counts support this clonotype. Sequenced sample: blood. The receptor comes from a woman in her 30s with Graves' hyperthyroidism.

CDR3 DNA: TGTGCCACCAGTGATTTGTCCCGGGACTCCTCCTACGAGCAGTACTTC. Translation: CATSDLSRDSSYEQYF. J is TRBJ2-7 and V is TRBV24-1, with TRBD2 as a possible D gene (6 bases). V was cut by 0 bases and J by 0 bases, with 11 bases left in between. Germline V gene data show CDR1 as KGHDR and CDR2 as SFDVKD. The CDR3 loop spans 16 amino acids.